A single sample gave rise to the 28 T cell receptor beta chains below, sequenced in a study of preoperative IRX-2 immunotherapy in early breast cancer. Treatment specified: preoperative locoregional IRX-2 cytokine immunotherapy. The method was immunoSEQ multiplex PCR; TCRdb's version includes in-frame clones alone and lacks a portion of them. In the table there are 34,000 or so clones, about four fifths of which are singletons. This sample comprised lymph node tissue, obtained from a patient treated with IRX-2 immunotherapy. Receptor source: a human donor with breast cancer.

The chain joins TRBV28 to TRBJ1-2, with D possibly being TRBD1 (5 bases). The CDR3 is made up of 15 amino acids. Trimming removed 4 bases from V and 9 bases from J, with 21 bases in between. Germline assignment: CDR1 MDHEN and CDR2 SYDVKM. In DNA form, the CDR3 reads TGTGCCAGCAGTTCCTCACGGGGGAGAAGTTATCGCTACACCTTC. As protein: CASSSSRGRSYRYTF.

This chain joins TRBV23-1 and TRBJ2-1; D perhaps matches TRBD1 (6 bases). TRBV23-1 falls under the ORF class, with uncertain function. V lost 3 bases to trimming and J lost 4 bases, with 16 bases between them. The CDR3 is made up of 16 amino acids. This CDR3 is CASSQGALVDYNEQFF. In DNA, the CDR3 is TGCGCCAGCAGTCAGGGGGCCCTAGTAGATTACAATGAGCAGTTCTTC.

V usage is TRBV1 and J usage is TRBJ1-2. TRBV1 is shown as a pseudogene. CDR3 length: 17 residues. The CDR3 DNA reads TGCGCCAGCAGCCAGACACTCTCTAGACACGCGGTCTATGGCTACACCTTC. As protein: CASSQTLSRHAVYGYTF.

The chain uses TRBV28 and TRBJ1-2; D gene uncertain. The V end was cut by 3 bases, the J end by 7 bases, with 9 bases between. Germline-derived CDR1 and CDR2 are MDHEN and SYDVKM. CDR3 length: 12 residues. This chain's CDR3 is CASSFPPGGYTF. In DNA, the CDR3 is TGTGCCAGCAGTTTCCCTCCGGGTGGCTACACCTTC.

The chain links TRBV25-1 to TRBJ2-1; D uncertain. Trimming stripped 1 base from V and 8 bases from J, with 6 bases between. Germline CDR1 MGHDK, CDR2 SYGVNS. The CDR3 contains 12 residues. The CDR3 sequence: CASSEFPYEQFF. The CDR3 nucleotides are TGTGCCAGCAGTGAATTCCCCTATGAGCAGTTCTTC.

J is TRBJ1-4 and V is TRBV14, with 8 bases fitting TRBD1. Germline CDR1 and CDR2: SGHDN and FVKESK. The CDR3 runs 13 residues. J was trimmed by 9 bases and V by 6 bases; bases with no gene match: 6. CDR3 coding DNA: TGTGCCAGCAGGTCCGGACAGGGCCAAAAACTGTTTTTT. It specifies CASRSGQGQKLFF.

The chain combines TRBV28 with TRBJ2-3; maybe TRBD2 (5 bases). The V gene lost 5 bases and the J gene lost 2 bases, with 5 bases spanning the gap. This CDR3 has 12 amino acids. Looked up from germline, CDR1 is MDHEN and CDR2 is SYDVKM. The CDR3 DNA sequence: TGTGCCAGCAGTCGGGACACAGATACGCAGTATTTT. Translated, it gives CASSRDTDTQYF. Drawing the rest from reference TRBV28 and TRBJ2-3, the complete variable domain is DVKVTQSSRYLVKRTGEKVFLECVQDMDHENMFWYRQDPGLGLRLIYFSYDVKMKEKGDIPEGYSVSREKKERFSLILESASTNQTSMYLCASSRDTDTQYFGPGTRLTVL.

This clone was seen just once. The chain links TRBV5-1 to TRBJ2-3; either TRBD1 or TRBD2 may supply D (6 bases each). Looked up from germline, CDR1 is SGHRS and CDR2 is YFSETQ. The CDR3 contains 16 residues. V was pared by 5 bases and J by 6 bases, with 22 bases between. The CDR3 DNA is TGCGCCAGCAGGGGGGGCCGGGGCGTTCGCTTCGATACGCAGTATTTT. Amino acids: CASRGGRGVRFDTQYF.

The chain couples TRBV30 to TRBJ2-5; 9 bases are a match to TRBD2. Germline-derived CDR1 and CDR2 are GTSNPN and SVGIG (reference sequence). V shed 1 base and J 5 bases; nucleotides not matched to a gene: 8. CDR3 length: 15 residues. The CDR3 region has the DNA TGTGCCTGGAGTGGTGGTAGCGGGGGCCACGAGACCCAGTACTTC. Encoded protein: CAWSGGSGGHETQYF.

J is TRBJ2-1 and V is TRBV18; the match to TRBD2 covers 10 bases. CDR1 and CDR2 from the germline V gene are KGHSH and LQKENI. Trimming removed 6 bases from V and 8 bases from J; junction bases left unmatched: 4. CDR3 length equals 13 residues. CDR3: CASSLGTSDEQFF. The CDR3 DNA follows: TGTGCCAGCTCGCTCGGGACTAGCGATGAGCAGTTCTTC. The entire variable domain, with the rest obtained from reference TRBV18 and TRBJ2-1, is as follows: NAGVMQNPRHLVRRRGQEARLRCSPMKGHSHVYWYRQLPEEGLKFMVYLQKENIIDESGMPKERFSAEFPKEGPSILRIQQVVRGDSAAYFCASSLGTSDEQFFGPGTRLTVL.

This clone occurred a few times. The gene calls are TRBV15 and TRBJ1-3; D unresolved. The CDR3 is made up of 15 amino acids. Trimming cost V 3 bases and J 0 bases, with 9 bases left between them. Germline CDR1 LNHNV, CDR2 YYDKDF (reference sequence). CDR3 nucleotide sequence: TGTGCCACCAGCAGCCGCCTGGTCTCTGGAAACACCATATATTTT. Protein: CATSSRLVSGNTIYF.

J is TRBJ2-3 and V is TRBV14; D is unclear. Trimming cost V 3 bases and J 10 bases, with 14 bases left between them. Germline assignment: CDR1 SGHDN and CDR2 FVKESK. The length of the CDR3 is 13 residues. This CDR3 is CASSQARSGAQYF. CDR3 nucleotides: TGTGCCAGCAGCCAGGCGCGGTCCGGAGCGCAGTATTTT.

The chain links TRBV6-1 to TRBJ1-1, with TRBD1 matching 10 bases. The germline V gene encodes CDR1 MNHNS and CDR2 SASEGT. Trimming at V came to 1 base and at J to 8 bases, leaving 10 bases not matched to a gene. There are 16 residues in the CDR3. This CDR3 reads CASSEDGWTGGWEAFF. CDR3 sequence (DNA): TGTGCCAGCAGTGAAGATGGGTGGACAGGGGGTTGGGAAGCTTTCTTT.

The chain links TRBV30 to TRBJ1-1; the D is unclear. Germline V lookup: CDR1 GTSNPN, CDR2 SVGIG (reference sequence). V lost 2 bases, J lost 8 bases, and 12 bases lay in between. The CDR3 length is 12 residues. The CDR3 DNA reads TGTGCCTGGAGTAGGGCCGCTTGGGAAGCTTTCTTT. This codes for CAWSRAAWEAFF.

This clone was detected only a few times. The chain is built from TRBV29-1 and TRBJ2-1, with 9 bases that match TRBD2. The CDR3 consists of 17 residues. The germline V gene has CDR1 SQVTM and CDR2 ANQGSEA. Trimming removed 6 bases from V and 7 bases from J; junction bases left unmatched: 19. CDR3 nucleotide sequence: TGCAGCGTCCTTCCAACCAGGGGAGCGGGAGGAGGGAATGAGCAGTTCTTC. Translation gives CSVLPTRGAGGGNEQFF.

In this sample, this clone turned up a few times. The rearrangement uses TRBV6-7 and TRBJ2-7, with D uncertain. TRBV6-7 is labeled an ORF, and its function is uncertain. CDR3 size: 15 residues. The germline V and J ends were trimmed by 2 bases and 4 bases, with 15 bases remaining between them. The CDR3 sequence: CASSYNQFRPYEQYF. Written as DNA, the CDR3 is TGTGCCAGCAGTTACAACCAGTTCCGCCCATACGAGCAGTACTTC.

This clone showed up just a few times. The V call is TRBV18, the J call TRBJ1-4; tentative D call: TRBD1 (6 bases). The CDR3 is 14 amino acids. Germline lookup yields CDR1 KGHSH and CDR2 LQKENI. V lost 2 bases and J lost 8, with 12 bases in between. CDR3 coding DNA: TGTGCCAGCTCACCAGTAGGGGGAGGCGAAAAACTGTTTTTT. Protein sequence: CASSPVGGGEKLFF. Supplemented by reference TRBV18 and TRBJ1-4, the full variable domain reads NAGVMQNPRHLVRRRGQEARLRCSPMKGHSHVYWYRQLPEEGLKFMVYLQKENIIDESGMPKERFSAEFPKEGPSILRIQQVVRGDSAAYFCASSPVGGGEKLFFGSGTQLSVL.

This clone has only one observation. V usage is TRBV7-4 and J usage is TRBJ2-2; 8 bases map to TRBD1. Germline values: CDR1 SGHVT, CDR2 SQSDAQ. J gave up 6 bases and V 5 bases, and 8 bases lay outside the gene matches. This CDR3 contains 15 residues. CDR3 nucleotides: TGTGCCAGCAGCCTTAGGACAGGGATCCCCGGGGAGCTGTTTTTT. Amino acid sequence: CASSLRTGIPGELFF.

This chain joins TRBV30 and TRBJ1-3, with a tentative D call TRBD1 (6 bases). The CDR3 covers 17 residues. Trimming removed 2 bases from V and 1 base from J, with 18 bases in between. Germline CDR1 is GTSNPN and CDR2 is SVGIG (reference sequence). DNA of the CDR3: TGTGCCTGGAGTACCATACAGACAGGTTCTTCTGGAAACACCATATATTTT. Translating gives CAWSTIQTGSSGNTIYF.

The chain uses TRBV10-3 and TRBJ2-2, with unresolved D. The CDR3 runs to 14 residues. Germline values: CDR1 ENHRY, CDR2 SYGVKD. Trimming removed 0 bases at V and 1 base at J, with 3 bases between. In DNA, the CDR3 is TGTGCCATCAGTGAGTCTTGGAACACCGGGGAGCTGTTTTTT. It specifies CAISESWNTGELFF.

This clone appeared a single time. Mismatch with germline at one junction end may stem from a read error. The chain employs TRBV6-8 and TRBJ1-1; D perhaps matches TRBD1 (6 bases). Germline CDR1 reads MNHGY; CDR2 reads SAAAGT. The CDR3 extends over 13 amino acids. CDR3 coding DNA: TGTGCCATCAGTGGGGGGGCCCGAACTGAAGCTTTCTTT. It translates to CAISGGARTEAFF.

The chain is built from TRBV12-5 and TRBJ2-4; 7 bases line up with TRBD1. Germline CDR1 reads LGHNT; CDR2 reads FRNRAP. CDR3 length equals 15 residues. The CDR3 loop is CARRPGTVSENIQYF. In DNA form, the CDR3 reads TGTGCGAGAAGGCCCGGGACAGTGTCGGAAAACATTCAGTACTTC. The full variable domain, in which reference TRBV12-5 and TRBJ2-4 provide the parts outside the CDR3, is DARVTQTPRHKVTEMGQEVTMRCQPILGHNTVFWYRQTMMQGLELLAYFRNRAPLDDSGMPKDRFSAEMPDATLATLKIQPSEPRDSAVYFCARRPGTVSENIQYFGAGTRLSVL.

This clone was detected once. Here the CDR3 DNA reads TGTGCCAGCTCAACCAGACAGGGCGGGGTTAAGAACACTGAAGCTTTCTTT. It yields the protein CASSTRQGGVKNTEAFF. This chain connects TRBV18 to TRBJ1-1, with 7 nucleotides matching TRBD1. The length of the CDR3 is 17 residues. J gave up 1 base and V 5 bases, and 13 bases lay outside the gene matches. Germline assignment: CDR1 KGHSH and CDR2 LQKENI.

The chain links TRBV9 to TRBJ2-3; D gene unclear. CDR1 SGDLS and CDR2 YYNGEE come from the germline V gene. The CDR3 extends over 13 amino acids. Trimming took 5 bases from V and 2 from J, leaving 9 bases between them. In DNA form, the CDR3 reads TGTGCCAGCAGGCCCCTCGCCACAGATACGCAGTATTTT. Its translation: CASRPLATDTQYF.

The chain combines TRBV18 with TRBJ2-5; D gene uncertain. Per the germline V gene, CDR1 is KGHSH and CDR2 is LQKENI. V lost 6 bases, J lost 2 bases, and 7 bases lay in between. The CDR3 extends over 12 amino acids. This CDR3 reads CASSIVQETQYF. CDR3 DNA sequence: TGTGCCAGCTCCATCGTGCAAGAGACCCAGTACTTC. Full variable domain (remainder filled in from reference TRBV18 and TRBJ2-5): NAGVMQNPRHLVRRRGQEARLRCSPMKGHSHVYWYRQLPEEGLKFMVYLQKENIIDESGMPKERFSAEFPKEGPSILRIQQVVRGDSAAYFCASSIVQETQYFGPGTRLLVL.

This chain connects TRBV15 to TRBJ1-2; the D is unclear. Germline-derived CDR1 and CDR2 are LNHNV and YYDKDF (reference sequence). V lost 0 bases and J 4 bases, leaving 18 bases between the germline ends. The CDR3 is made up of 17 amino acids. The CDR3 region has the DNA TGTGCCACCAGCAGAGATGGAACGGCCCCCGAAGGCTATGGCTACACCTTC. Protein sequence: CATSRDGTAPEGYGYTF.

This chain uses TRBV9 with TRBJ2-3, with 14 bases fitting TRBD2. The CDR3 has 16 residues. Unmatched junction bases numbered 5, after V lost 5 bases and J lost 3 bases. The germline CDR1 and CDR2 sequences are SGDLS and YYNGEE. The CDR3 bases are TGTGCCAGCAGAAGGGGACTAGCGGGAGAAACAGATACGCAGTATTTT. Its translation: CASRRGLAGETDTQYF.

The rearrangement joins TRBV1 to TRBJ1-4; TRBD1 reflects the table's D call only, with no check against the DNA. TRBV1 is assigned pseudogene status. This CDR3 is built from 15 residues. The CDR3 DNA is TGCGCCAGCAGCCAAGTCCAGAAGTCTAATGAAAAACTGTTTTTT. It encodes CASSQVQKSNEKLFF.